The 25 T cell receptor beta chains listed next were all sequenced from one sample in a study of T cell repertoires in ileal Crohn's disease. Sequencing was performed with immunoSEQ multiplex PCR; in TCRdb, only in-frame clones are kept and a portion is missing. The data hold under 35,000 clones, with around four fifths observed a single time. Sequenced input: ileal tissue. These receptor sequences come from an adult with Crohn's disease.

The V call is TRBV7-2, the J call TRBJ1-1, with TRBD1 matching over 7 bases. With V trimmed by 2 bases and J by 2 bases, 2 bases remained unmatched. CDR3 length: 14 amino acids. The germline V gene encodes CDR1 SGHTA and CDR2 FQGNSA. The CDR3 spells CASSLNRGNTEAFF. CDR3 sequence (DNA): TGTGCCAGCAGCTTAAACAGGGGTAACACTGAAGCTTTCTTT.

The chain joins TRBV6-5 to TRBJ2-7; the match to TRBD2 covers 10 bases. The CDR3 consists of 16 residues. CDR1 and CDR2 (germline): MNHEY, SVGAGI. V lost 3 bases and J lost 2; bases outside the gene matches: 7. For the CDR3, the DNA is TGTGCCAGCAGTTATAAACTAGCGGGACTCCCCTACGAGCAGTACTTC. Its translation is CASSYKLAGLPYEQYF.

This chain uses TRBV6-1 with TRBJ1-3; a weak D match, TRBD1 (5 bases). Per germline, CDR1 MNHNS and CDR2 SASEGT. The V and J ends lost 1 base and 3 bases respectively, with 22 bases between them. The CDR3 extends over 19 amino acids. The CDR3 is CASSEVFGGSGSRGNTIYF. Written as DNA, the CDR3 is TGTGCCAGCAGTGAAGTCTTCGGGGGATCGGGTTCGCGTGGAAACACCATATATTTT.

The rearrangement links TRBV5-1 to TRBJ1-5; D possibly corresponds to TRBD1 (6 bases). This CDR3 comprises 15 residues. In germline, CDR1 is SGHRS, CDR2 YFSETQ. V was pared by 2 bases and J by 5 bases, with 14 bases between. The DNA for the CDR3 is TGCGCCAGCAGCTTAAAGGGGGACGGTTATCAGCCCCAGCATTTT. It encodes CASSLKGDGYQPQHF.

CDR3 sequence reads: CASGNPGLAGPRANEQFF. In DNA, the CDR3 is TGCGCCAGCGGGAATCCGGGACTAGCGGGTCCCCGGGCCAATGAGCAGTTCTTC. The chain links TRBV5-1 to TRBJ2-1, with TRBD2 identical over 12 bases. The V and J ends lost 7 bases and 6 bases, in that order; junction bases with no gene match: 17. The germline gives CDR1 SGHRS, CDR2 YFSETQ. The CDR3 is made up of 18 amino acids.

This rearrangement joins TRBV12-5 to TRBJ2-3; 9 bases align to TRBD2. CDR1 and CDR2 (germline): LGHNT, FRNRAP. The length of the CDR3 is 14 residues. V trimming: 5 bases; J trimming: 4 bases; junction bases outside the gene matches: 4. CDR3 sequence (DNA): TGTGCTAGTGGTCTCGGACTAGCGCCAGATACGCAGTATTTT. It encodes CASGLGLAPDTQYF.

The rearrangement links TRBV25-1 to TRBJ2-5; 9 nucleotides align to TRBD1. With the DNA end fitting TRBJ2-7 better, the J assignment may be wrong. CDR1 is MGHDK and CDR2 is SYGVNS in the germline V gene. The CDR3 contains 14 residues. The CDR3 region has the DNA TGTGCCAGCAGTGGGTCGGACAGGGGTTACGAGCAGTACTTC. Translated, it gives CASSGSDRGYEQYF.

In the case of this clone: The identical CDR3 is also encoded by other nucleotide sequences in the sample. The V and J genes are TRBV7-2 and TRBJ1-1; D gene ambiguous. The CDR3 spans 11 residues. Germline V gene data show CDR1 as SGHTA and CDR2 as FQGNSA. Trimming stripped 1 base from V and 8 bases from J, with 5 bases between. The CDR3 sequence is CASSLVREAFF. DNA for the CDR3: TGTGCCAGCAGCTTAGTGCGGGAAGCTTTCTTT.

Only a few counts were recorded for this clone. The CDR3 sequence is CASSQGVWGGTEAFF. Written as DNA, the CDR3 is TGTGCCAGCAGCCAAGGGGTCTGGGGGGGCACTGAAGCTTTCTTT. The chain has TRBV14 and TRBJ1-1; D might be TRBD1 (5 bases). This CDR3 comprises 15 residues. Trimming stripped 1 base from V and 4 bases from J, with 13 bases between. Germline V lookup: CDR1 SGHDN, CDR2 FVKESK.

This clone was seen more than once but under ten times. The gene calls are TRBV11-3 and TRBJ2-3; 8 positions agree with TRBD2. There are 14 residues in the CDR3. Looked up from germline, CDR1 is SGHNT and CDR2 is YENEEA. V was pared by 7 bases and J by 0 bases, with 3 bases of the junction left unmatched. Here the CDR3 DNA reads TGTGCCAGCAAAGGCGGGGGGAGCACAGATACGCAGTATTTT. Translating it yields CASKGGGSTDTQYF. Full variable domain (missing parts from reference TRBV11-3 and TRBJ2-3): EAGVVQSPRYKIIEKKQPVAFWCNPISGHNTLYWYLQNLGQGPELLIRYENEEAVDDSQLPKDRFSAERLKGVDSTLKIQPAELGDSAVYLCASKGGGSTDTQYFGPGTRLTVL.

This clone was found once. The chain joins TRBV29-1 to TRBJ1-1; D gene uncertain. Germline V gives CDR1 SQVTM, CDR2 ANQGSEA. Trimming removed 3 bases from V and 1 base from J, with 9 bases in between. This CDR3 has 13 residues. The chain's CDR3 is CSVDLPGNTEAFF. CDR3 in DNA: TGCAGCGTTGATTTGCCAGGGAACACTGAAGCTTTCTTT. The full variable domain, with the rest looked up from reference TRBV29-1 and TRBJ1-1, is SAVISQKPSRDICQRGTSLTIQCQVDSQVTMMFWYRQQPGQSLTLIATANQGSEATYESGFVIDKFPISRPNLTFSTLTVSNMSPEDSSIYLCSVDLPGNTEAFFGQGTRLTVV.

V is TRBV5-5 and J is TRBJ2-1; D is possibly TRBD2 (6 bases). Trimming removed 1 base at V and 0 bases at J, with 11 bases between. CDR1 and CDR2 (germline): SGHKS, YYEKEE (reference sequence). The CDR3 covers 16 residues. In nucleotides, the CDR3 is TGTGCCAGCAGCTTGCGGGACTTCGGCTCCTACAATGAGCAGTTCTTC. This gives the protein CASSLRDFGSYNEQFF.

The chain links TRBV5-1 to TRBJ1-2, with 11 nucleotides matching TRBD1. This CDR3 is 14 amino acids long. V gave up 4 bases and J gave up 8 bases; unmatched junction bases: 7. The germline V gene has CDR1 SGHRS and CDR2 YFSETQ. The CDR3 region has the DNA TGCGCCAGCAGCCCCGGACAGGGGGCGAAGGGCTACACCTTC. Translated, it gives CASSPGQGAKGYTF.

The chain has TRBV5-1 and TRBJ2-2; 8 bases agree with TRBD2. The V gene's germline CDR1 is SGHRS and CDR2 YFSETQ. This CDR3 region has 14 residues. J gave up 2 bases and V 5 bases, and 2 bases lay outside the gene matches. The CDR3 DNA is TGCGCCAGCAGTTGGACTAGCAACACCGGGGAGCTGTTTTTT. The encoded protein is CASSWTSNTGELFF.

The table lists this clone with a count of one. The CDR3 bases are TGTGCCAGCAGCGCCAGGACTGGGGGGAAGTTCTTC. It encodes CASSARTGGKFF. The chain employs TRBV9 and TRBJ2-1, with D possibly being TRBD2 (6 bases). Deletions cut 3 bases from V and 14 bases from J, with 15 bases between. The CDR3 has 12 residues. Looked up from germline, CDR1 is SGDLS and CDR2 is YYNGEE.

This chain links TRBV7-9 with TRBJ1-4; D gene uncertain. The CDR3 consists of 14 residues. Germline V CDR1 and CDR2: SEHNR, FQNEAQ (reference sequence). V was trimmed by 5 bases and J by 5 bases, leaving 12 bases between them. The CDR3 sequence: CASSPGNGNEKLFF. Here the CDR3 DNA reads TGTGCCAGCAGCCCCGGGAACGGGAATGAAAAACTGTTTTTT.

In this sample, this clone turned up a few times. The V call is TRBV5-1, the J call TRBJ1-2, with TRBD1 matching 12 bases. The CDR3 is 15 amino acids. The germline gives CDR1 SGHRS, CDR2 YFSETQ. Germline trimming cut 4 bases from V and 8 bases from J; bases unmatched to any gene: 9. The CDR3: CASSQPGQGAGGYTF. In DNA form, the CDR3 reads TGCGCCAGCAGCCAACCGGGACAGGGGGCTGGAGGCTACACCTTC.

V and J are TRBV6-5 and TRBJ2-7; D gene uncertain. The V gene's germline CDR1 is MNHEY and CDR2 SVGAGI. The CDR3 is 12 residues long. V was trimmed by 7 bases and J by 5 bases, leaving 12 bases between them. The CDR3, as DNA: TGTGCCAGCACCAACTACCAAAACGAGCAGTACTTC. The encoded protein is CASTNYQNEQYF.

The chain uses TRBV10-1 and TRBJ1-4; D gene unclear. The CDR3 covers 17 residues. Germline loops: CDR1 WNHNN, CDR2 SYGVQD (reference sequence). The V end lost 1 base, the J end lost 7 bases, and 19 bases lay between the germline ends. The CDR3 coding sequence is TGCGCCAGCAGTGAGTTTCGGGAGCCCCGATACCCTGAAAAACTGTTTTTT. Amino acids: CASSEFREPRYPEKLFF.

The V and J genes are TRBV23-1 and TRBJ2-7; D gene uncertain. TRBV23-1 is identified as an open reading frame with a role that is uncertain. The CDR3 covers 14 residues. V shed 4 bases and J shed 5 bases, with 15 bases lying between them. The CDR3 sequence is CASSRITRRDEQYF. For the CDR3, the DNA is TGCGCCAGCAGTCGAATAACCAGGCGCGACGAGCAGTACTTC.

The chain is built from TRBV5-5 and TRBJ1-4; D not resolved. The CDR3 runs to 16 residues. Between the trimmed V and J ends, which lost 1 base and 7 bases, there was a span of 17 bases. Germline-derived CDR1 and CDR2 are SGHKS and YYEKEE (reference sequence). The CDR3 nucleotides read TGTGCCAGCAGCTTGCTCCCGGGTTCAGAATCTGAAAAACTGTTTTTT. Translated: CASSLLPGSESEKLFF.

The DNA for the CDR3 is TGTGCCTGGGGGGACAGGGCGGCTGGAAACACCATATATTTT. It is translated as CAWGDRAAGNTIYF. The chain employs TRBV30 and TRBJ1-3; 9 nucleotides line up with TRBD1. The CDR3 is 14 amino acids. CDR1 and CDR2 (germline): GTSNPN, SVGIG (reference sequence). V was clipped by 5 bases and J by 2 bases; unmatched bases: 4.

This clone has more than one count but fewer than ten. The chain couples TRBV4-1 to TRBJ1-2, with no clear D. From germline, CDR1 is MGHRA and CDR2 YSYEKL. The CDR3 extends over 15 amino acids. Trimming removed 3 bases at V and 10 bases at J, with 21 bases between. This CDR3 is CASSQEPGAAMDYTF. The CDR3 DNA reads TGCGCCAGCAGCCAGGAACCGGGAGCCGCCATGGACTACACCTTC.

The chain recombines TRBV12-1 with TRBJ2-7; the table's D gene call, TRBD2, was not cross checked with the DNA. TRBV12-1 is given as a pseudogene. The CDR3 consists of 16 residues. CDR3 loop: CASDTGPTDSLREQYF. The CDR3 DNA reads TGTGCCAGCGACACCGGGCCTACGGACTCCCTACGGGAGCAGTACTTC.

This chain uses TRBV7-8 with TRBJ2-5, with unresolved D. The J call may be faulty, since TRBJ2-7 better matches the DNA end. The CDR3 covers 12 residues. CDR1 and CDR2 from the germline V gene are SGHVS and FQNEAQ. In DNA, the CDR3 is TGTGCCAGCAGCTCCTACAGATACGAGCAGTACTTC. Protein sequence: CASSSYRYEQYF.